This TCR beta chain was sequenced in a study of blood T cell repertoires in COVID-19. Study summary: Sources were T cells, B-cell-depleted T cells, or PBMCs; the material itself was cDNA or gDNA.

The cohort comprised adults aged about 18 to 100 years residing in 24 US areas. Self-reported history from a screening survey and questionnaire set each donor's cohort. No more than 2 weeks before study entry, exposed participants had met a case of COVID-19. The assay was immunoSEQ multiplex PCR, and TCRdb's table has in-frame clones only and misses some. The sample lists over 350,000 clones; 91% were seen once. The CDR3 has 15 residues. Trimming removed 2 bases from V and 1 base from J, with 10 bases in between. Germline assignment: CDR1 SEHNR and CDR2 FQNEAQ (reference sequence). This clone was seen just once.

Sample: PBMCs or T cells enriched from blood (not recorded which). The receptor's source is a woman between 40 and 50 years old who had been exposed to COVID-19. The chain combines TRBV7-9 with TRBJ2-3; possible D gene TRBD2, 6 bases. The CDR3 is CASSLWASGTDTQYF. CDR3 coding DNA: TGTGCCAGCAGCTTATGGGCTAGCGGCACAGATACGCAGTATTTT.